One sample yielded the 3 T cell receptor beta chains listed below, sequenced in a study of T cell responses to AZD1222 COVID-19 vaccine. Repertoires were generated with immunoSEQ multiplex PCR, while TCRdb's copy carries only in-frame clones and drops some. The data hold some 150,000 clones, with 75% to 85% observed a single time. The sample here was peripheral blood, taken on day 0 of MenACWY control vaccination. The source of these receptors is an adult in good health.

This clone has just a few counts. The chain joins TRBV2 to TRBJ2-2; D ambiguous. Germline V lookup: CDR1 SNHLY, CDR2 FYNNEI. This CDR3 spans 13 amino acids. Trimming left V 6 bases short and J 6 bases short, with 11 bases between. CDR3 protein: CASSLDLAGELFF. For the CDR3, the DNA is TGTGCCAGCAGCCTCGACCTTGCCGGGGAGCTGTTTTTT.

The chain joins TRBV4-1 to TRBJ1-2; D is unclear. The CDR3 contains 11 residues. V was pared by 4 bases and J by 10 bases, with 10 bases between. CDR1 is MGHRA, CDR2 YSYEKL, per germline. CDR3 bases: TGCGCCAGCAGCCGAGGAGTAGTCTACACCTTC. Amino acids: CASSRGVVYTF.

The chain links TRBV28 to TRBJ1-5; D is undetermined. The CDR3 length is 14 residues. Trimming shortened V by 2 bases and J by 6 bases, and 11 bases separated the two germline ends. Germline CDR1 reads MDHEN; CDR2 reads SYDVKM. CDR3 bases: TGTGCCAGCAGTTTAACCGTGAAGTCTCAGCCCCAGCATTTT. It specifies CASSLTVKSQPQHF.